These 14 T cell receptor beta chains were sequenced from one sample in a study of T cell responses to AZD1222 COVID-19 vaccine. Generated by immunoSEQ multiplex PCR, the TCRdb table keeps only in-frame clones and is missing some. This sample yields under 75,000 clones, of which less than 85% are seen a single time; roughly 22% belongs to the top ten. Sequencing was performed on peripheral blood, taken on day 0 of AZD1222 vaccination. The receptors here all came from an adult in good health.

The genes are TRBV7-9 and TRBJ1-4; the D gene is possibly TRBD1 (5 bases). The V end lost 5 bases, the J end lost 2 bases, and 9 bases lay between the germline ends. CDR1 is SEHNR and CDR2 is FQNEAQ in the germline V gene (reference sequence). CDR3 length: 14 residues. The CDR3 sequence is CASSRDSTNEKLFF. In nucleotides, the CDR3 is TGTGCCAGCAGCCGGGACTCTACTAATGAAAAACTGTTTTTT.

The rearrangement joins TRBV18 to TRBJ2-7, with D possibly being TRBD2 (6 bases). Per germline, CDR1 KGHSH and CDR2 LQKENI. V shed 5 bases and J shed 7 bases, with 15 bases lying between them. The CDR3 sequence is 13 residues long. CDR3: CASSASRGSEQYF. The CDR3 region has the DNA TGTGCCAGCTCAGCCTCACGGGGGAGTGAGCAGTACTTC.

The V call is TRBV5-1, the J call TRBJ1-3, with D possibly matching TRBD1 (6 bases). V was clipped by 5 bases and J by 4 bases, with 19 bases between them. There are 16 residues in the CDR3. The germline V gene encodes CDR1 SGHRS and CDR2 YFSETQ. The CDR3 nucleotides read TGCGCCAGCAGGGGTTCTTCAGGGGCTAGCGGAAACACCATATATTTT. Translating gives CASRGSSGASGNTIYF.

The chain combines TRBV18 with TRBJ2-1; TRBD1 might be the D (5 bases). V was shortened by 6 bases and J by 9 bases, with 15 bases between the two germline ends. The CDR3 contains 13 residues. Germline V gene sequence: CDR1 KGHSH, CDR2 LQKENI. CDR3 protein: CASSTSLGAEQFF. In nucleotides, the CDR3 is TGTGCCAGCTCCACCAGTTTAGGGGCTGAGCAGTTCTTC.

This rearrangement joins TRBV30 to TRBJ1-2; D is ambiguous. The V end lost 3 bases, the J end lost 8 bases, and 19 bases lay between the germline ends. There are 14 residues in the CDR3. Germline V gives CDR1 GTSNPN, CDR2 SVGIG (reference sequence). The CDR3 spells CAWRHPSAYAGYTF. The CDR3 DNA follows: TGTGCCTGGAGGCATCCCAGTGCCTATGCAGGCTACACCTTC.

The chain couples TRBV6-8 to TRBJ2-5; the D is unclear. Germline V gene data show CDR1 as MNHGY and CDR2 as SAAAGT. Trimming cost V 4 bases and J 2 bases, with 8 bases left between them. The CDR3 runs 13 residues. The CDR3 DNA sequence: TGTGCCAGCAGTTCGAGGCTGCAAGAGACCCAGTACTTC. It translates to CASSSRLQETQYF.

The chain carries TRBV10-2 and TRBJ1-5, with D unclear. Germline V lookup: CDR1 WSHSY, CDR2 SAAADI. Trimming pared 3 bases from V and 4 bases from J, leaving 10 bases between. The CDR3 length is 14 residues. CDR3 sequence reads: CASSEGGLNQPQHF. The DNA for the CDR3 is TGCGCCAGCAGTGAAGGAGGGTTAAATCAGCCCCAGCATTTT.

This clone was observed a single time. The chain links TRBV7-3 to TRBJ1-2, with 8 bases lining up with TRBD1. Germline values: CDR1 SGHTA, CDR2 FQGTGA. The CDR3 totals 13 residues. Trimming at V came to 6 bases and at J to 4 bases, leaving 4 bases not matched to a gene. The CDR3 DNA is TGTGCCAGCAGGTCTACAGGGGGCTATGGCTACACCTTC. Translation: CASRSTGGYGYTF.

CDR3 region: CASTSTDRLLIYGYTF. CDR3 DNA sequence: TGTGCCAGCACCTCCACCGACAGGCTACTCATCTATGGCTACACCTTC. This chain uses TRBV28 with TRBJ1-2; TRBD1 might be the D (6 bases). Germline loops: CDR1 MDHEN, CDR2 SYDVKM. The ends were cut back, 7 bases at V and 4 bases at J, with 22 bases in the middle. The CDR3 extends over 16 amino acids.

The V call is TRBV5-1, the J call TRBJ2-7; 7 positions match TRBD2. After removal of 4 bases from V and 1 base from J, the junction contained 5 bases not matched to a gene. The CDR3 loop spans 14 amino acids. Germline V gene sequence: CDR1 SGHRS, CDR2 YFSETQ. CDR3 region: CASSPGLGSYEQYF. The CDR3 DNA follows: TGCGCCAGCAGCCCCGGACTAGGTTCCTACGAGCAGTACTTC.

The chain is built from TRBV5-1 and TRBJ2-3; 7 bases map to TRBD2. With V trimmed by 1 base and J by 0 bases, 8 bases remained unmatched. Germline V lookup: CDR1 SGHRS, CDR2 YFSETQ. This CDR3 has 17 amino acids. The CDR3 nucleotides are TGCGCCAGCAGCTTGCTGTGGGGAGGGGATAGCACAGATACGCAGTATTTT. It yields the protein CASSLLWGGDSTDTQYF.

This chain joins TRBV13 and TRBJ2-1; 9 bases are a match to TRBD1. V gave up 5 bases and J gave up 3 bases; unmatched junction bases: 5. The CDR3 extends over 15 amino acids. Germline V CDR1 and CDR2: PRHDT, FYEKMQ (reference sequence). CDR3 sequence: CASSHVDRGYNEQFF. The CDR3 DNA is TGTGCCAGCAGCCACGTGGACAGGGGCTACAATGAGCAGTTCTTC.

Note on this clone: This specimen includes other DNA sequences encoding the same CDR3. The CDR3 DNA sequence: TGTGCCAGCAGTGCAGGGGCGAAAAACATTCAGTACTTC. This gives the protein CASSAGAKNIQYF. This rearrangement joins TRBV2 to TRBJ2-4, with D possibly being TRBD1 (6 bases). The CDR3 runs 13 residues. The V end was cut by 4 bases, the J end by 4 bases, with 8 bases between. CDR1 is SNHLY and CDR2 is FYNNEI in the germline V gene.

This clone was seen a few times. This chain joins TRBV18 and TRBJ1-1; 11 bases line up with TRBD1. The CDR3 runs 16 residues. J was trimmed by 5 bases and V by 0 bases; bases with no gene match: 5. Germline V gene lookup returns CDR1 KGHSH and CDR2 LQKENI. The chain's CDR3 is CASSPPDRGLGTEAFF. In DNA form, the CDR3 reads TGTGCCAGCTCACCACCGGACAGGGGGCTTGGGACTGAAGCTTTCTTT.